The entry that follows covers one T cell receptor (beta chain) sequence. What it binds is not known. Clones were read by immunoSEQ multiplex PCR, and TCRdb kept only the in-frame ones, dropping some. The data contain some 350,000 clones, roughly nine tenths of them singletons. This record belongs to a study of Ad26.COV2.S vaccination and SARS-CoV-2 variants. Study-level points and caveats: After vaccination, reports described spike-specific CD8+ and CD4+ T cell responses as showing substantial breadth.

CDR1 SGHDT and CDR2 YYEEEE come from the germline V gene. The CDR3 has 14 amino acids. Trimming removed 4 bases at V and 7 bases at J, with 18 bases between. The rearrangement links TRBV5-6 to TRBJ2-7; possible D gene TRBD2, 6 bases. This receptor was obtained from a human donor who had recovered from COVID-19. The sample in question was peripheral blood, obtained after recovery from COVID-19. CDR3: CASSPGTAWGEQYF. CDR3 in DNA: TGTGCCAGCAGCCCTGGGACTGCCTGGGGGGAGCAGTACTTC.